This T cell receptor beta chain was obtained from a study of CD8 T cells in ankylosing spondylitis. Quantitative 5'-RACE with molecular barcodes was used to make the TCR beta libraries. Via MiXCR, TCRdb re-called the 5' RACE reads, giving one row per CDR3 protein. The sample consists of roughly 700,000 distinct CDR3 sequences, around a fifth of them appearing once. The CDR3 totals 14 residues. The trim removed 4 bases at V and 8 bases at J, leaving 7 bases unmatched. General study results and limits: Those disease-linked clones were CD8+; they were also relatively rare in peripheral blood. Matched synovial fluid from ankylosing spondylitis patients was reported to be enriched for disease-linked clones. Certain motif variants had earlier appeared in reactive arthritis synovial fluid and blood. A TCR beta motif made of 7 to 9 highly homologous variants seemed typical of ankylosing spondylitis blood.

A few counts support this clonotype. Its antigen is not known. The receptor comes from a male donor with ankylosing spondylitis. Sample: blood, either unsorted or a sorted T cell fraction (not recorded which). The chain couples TRBV12-3 or TRBV12-4 to TRBJ2-1, with TRBD1 matching 8 bases. CDR3 DNA sequence: TGTGCCAGCAGTTCATTGGACAGGGCCGATGAGCAGTTCTTC. This sequence encodes CASSSLDRADEQFF.